This TCR beta chain was captured in a study of CD8 T cells in ankylosing spondylitis. Findings and limits, study-wide: In reactive arthritis synovial fluid and blood, some motif variants had been reported before. In ankylosing spondylitis blood, a motif of roughly 8 highly homologous TCR beta variants appeared characteristic. Peripheral blood samples showed relatively rare disease-linked clones, and these clones were CD8+. Enrichment of disease-linked clones was reportedly significant in matched ankylosing spondylitis synovial fluid.

The germline CDR1 and CDR2 sequences are SGHAT and FQNNGV. With V trimmed by 0 bases and J by 0 bases, 9 bases remained unmatched. This CDR3 comprises 18 residues. Library preparation for TCR beta used quantitative 5'-RACE with molecular barcodes. Using its own MiXCR run on the 5' RACE reads, TCRdb lists one record per CDR3 protein. This sample has approximately 220,000 distinct CDR3 sequences, with about 17% found just once. For this clonotype: Its matching antigen is unknown.

The chain carries TRBV11-2 and TRBJ2-3; 7 bases fit TRBD1. This clonotype was obtained from a male donor with ankylosing spondylitis. Sequences were obtained from blood, either unsorted or a sorted T cell fraction (not recorded which). CDR3 sequence (DNA): TGTGCCAGCAGCTTAGAAAAGGACAGGCCGATTAGCACAGATACGCAGTATTTT. It encodes CASSLEKDRPISTDTQYF.